The clone carrying this TCR beta chain was recorded at least ten times. This sample is part of a study of blood T cell repertoires in COVID-19. Study overall: Samples representing acute and convalescent COVID-19 were sourced from the United States, Italy and Spain. T cells, B-cell-depleted T cells, or PBMCs provided the cDNA or gDNA that served as material.

The authors' processing: Cell counts per sample came from amplifying reference gene primers. Sequencing was performed with immunoSEQ multiplex PCR; in TCRdb, only in-frame clones are kept and a portion is missing. V, J and clone size are taken as reported in that table, and D and trimming were inferred from the DNA itself. This sample has about 330,000 clones, with approximately 85% found just once. Germline assignment: CDR1 KGHDR and CDR2 SFDVKD. The length of the CDR3 is 13 residues. V dropped 9 bases and J dropped 2; count of bases not matched to a gene: 5. Specimen: peripheral blood. V and J are TRBV24-1 and TRBJ2-5; TRBD1 matches at 7 bases. This sequence originates from a human donor in a cohort sampled during active COVID-19. CDR3 sequence (DNA): TGTGCCACCCGAGGACAGGCTCAAGAGACCCAGTACTTC. As protein: CATRGQAQETQYF.